The subject of this entry is one T cell receptor beta chain. No antigen is known for it. Deep was the level at which the assay was run. Sequencing used immunoSEQ multiplex PCR; TCRdb keeps in-frame clones, though not all of them. The sample contains about 2 million clones, roughly 94% of which appear only once. This specimen comes from a study of shared clonotypes between healthy human individuals. At the level of the study: Per donor, three plates held CD4 naive cells, three held CD4 memory, two held CD8 naive and one held CD8 memory.

Findings of the study overall: Donors were few, which limited the genetic and exposure-history diversity represented.

A CD45RA-negative memory subset and a CD45RA+ naive subset were separated from the CD4+ cells. This clonotype was sampled from a man younger than 35 in good health. Sequencing input: naive CD4+ T cells sorted from blood. Stated subset: CD45RA+ positively selected.

CDR3 in DNA: TGTGCCAGCAGTTACGCAGGGCCATCCTATGGCTACACCTTC. Protein sequence: CASSYAGPSYGYTF. The chain recombines TRBV6-5 with TRBJ1-2, with D perhaps TRBD1 (5 bases). The CDR3 is 14 residues long. V shed 2 bases and J shed 4 bases, with 11 bases lying between them. The germline CDR1 and CDR2 sequences are MNHEY and SVGAGI.